This TCR beta chain emerged from a study of cytomegalovirus exposure and HLA in healthy donors. Study findings and constraints: It was about 180 TCR beta chains that were listed as cytomegalovirus-associated.

This CDR3 has 15 amino acids. Germline-derived CDR1 and CDR2 are SGDLS and YYNGEE. V was pared by 0 bases and J by 9 bases, with 9 bases of the junction left unmatched. The count of this clone is one. Antigen unknown. PCR amplification relied on 60 Vbeta primers (plus 13 Jbeta primers). Repertoires were generated with immunoSEQ multiplex PCR, while TCRdb's copy carries only in-frame clones and drops some. This table holds approximately 180,000 clones, roughly 80% found once. This sequence originates from a young woman in good health and CMV-seronegative. The rearrangement uses TRBV9 and TRBJ2-1; TRBD2 matches 7 bases. Sequencing was performed on PBMCs. In DNA, the CDR3 is TGTGCCAGCAGCGTAGTTGGCGGGAGTAGTAGTGAGCAGTTCTTC. Protein product: CASSVVGGSSSEQFF.